What follows are 24 T cell receptor beta chains derived from one specimen sequenced in a study of vaccination and CD4 T cells after COVID-19. Sequenced with the Oncomine TCR Beta short-read assay was DNA taken from cultured CD4+ T cells. In TCRdb, the PCR reads were re-called with MiXCR into one record per CDR3 protein. The top ten clones hold 15% to 20% of a sample with about 17,000 distinct CDR3 sequences, over 65% of them seen once. The treatment: roughly 10-day PBMC culture with coronavirus spike peptide pools or control peptides (ViraFEST assay). Their antigens remain unidentified. Material for sequencing was CD4+ T cells from blood, cultured in vitro. All receptors come from a human donor who had recovered from COVID-19.

The rearrangement uses TRBV7-6 and TRBJ1-3, with D possibly being TRBD1 (5 bases). The CDR3 is 16 amino acids. Trimming left V 1 base short and J 1 base short, with 11 bases between. CDR1 is SGHVS, CDR2 FNYEAQ, per germline. The CDR3 nucleotides are TGTGCCAGCAGCTTAGGGGGCAGGGTGTCTGGAAACACCATATATTTT. The encoded protein is CASSLGGRVSGNTIYF.

The chain uses TRBV21-1 and TRBJ2-7; the table's D gene call, TRBD1, was not cross checked with the DNA. TRBV21-1 is described as a pseudogene. The CDR3 consists of 14 residues. The CDR3 DNA reads TGTGCCAGCAGGGGACAGGGAGTATCCTACGAGCAGTACTTC. This codes for CASRGQGVSYEQYF.

The chain is built from TRBV6-1 and TRBJ2-7; TRBD1 is a possible D gene (6 bases). This CDR3 has 15 amino acids. V was cut by 9 bases and J by 4 bases, with 22 bases left in between. Germline V gene lookup returns CDR1 MNHNS and CDR2 SASEGT. The CDR3 loop is CASTYTGIGRYEQYF. The CDR3 nucleotides read TGTGCCAGTACATATACAGGGATCGGAAGATACGAGCAGTACTTC.

V is TRBV28 and J is TRBJ1-1; D uncertain. The germline V and J ends were trimmed by 4 bases and 2 bases, with 17 bases remaining between them. Germline V lookup: CDR1 MDHEN, CDR2 SYDVKM. CDR3 length: 16 amino acids. Here the CDR3 reads CASSSMGSRGNTEAFF. The CDR3, as DNA: TGTGCCAGCAGTTCCATGGGCAGCCGGGGTAACACTGAAGCTTTCTTT.

J is TRBJ2-5 and V is TRBV5-1; D is undetermined. The CDR3 has 16 residues. Per germline, CDR1 SGHRS and CDR2 YFSETQ. The V and J ends lost 4 bases and 1 base respectively, with 17 bases between them. CDR3 in amino acids: CASSPAAQELQETQYF. CDR3 in DNA: TGCGCCAGCAGCCCGGCGGCCCAGGAGCTCCAAGAGACCCAGTACTTC.

V usage is TRBV27 and J usage is TRBJ2-7; no clear D gene. Germline lookup yields CDR1 MNHEY and CDR2 SMNVEV (reference sequence). This CDR3 has 14 amino acids. The V end lost 2 bases, the J end lost 2 bases, and 10 bases lay between the germline ends. CDR3 in DNA: TGTGCCAGCAGTTTAGCCTGGGAAACCTACGAGCAGTACTTC. Translating gives CASSLAWETYEQYF.

CDR3 region: CASSFGQPQAQYF. CDR3 nucleotide sequence: TGTGCCAGCAGCTTCGGACAGCCCCAGGCCCAGTACTTC. The chain has TRBV7-2 and TRBJ2-5, with a tentative D call TRBD1 (6 bases). The length of the CDR3 is 13 residues. Trimming removed 3 bases from V and 9 bases from J, with 14 bases in between. Looked up from germline, CDR1 is SGHTA and CDR2 is FQGNSA. Full variable domain (rest looked up from reference TRBV7-2 and TRBJ2-5): GAGVSQSPSNKVTEKGKDVELRCDPISGHTALYWYRQSLGQGLEFLIYFQGNSAPDKSGLPSDRFSAERTGGSVSTLTIQRTQQEDSAVYLCASSFGQPQAQYFGPGTRLLVL.

The genes are TRBV20-1 and TRBJ1-2, with D hard to call. Germline V CDR1 and CDR2: DFQATT, SNEGSKA (reference sequence). V was cut by 1 base and J by 4 bases, with 10 bases left in between. CDR3 length: 13 residues. In nucleotides, the CDR3 is TGCAGTGCTAGAGTAGCCGAGGGCTATGGCTACACCTTC. Its translation: CSARVAEGYGYTF.

J is TRBJ1-6 and V is TRBV25-1; possible D gene TRBD1, 6 bases. Germline V gene data show CDR1 as MGHDK and CDR2 as SYGVNS. V was clipped by 2 bases and J by 9 bases, with 14 bases between them. CDR3 length equals 15 residues. The CDR3 DNA reads as TGTGCCAGCAGTGAAGACAGGATACGAGCTTCACCCCTCCACTTT. Translation gives CASSEDRIRASPLHF.

The chain joins TRBV20-1 to TRBJ2-3; D gene uncertain. CDR1 is DFQATT, CDR2 SNEGSKA, per germline (reference sequence). Trimming left V 5 bases short and J 5 bases short, with 20 bases between. This CDR3 is built from 15 residues. In DNA, the CDR3 is TGCAGTGCTCAACAGCCCGGGTTATTGAGAGATACGCAGTATTTT. This encodes CSAQQPGLLRDTQYF.

The gene calls are TRBV30 and TRBJ1-6, with TRBD1 as a possible D gene (5 bases). The V and J ends lost 2 bases and 12 bases respectively, with 11 bases between them. CDR1 and CDR2 from the germline V gene are GTSNPN and SVGIG (reference sequence). The CDR3 has 12 residues. The CDR3 sequence: CAWSSGGGPLHF. As DNA, the CDR3 is TGTGCCTGGAGTTCGGGTGGGGGACCCCTCCACTTT. The variable domain in full, completed from reference TRBV30 and TRBJ1-6, reads SQTIHQWPATLVQPVGSPLSLECTVEGTSNPNLYWYRQAAGRGLQLLFYSVGIGQISSEVPQNLSASRPQDRQFILSSKKLLLSDSGFYLCAWSSGGGPLHFGNGTRLTVT.

The DNA for the CDR3 is TGTGCCAGCAGCTTAGCATCCCCTAAAGAGGATTCACCCCTCCACTTT. It codes for CASSLASPKEDSPLHF. This rearrangement joins TRBV7-9 to TRBJ1-6; no definite D call. The CDR3 spans 16 residues. Germline V gene lookup returns CDR1 SEHNR and CDR2 FQNEAQ (reference sequence). The ends were cut back, 0 bases at V and 8 bases at J, with 14 bases in the middle.

This chain links TRBV27 with TRBJ1-2, with TRBD1 identical over 8 bases. J was trimmed by 2 bases and V by 5 bases; bases with no gene match: 7. The V gene's germline CDR1 is MNHEY and CDR2 SMNVEV (reference sequence). The CDR3 spans 15 residues. The CDR3 nucleotides are TGTGCCAGCAGTCCCAGGACAGGGATCAACTATGGCTACACCTTC. Its protein is CASSPRTGINYGYTF.

V and J are TRBV9 and TRBJ1-2; 8 nucleotides agree with TRBD1. J lost 5 bases, V lost 1 base, and 7 bases had no gene match. The length of the CDR3 is 15 residues. The germline gives CDR1 SGDLS, CDR2 YYNGEE. The CDR3 DNA reads as TGTGCCAGCAGCGTATCCTCAACAGGGGGATATGGCTACACCTTC. This sequence encodes CASSVSSTGGYGYTF. Combining the CDR3 with reference TRBV9 and TRBJ1-2 gives the whole variable domain DSGVTQTPKHLITATGQRVTLRCSPRSGDLSVYWYQQSLDQGLQFLIQYYNGEERAKGNILERFSAQQFPDLHSELNLSSLELGDSALYFCASSVSSTGGYGYTFGSGTRLTVV.

V and J are TRBV19 and TRBJ1-2; 7 bases fit TRBD1. The trim removed 3 bases at V and 8 bases at J, leaving 3 bases unmatched. CDR3 size: 12 residues. Germline assignment: CDR1 LNHDA and CDR2 SQIVND (reference sequence). CDR3 DNA: TGTGCCAGTAGTATCGACAGGGAGGGCTACACCTTC. It specifies CASSIDREGYTF.

The chain uses TRBV27 and TRBJ2-7, with TRBD1 identical over 7 bases. J lost 4 bases, V lost 5 bases, and 11 bases had no gene match. Germline CDR1 is MNHEY and CDR2 is SMNVEV (reference sequence). This CDR3 is built from 15 residues. The CDR3 protein is CASSPQGGDAYEQYF. CDR3 in DNA: TGTGCCAGCAGTCCCCAAGGGGGCGATGCTTACGAGCAGTACTTC.

This chain uses TRBV19 with TRBJ1-6; TRBD1 agrees at 11 bases. CDR3 length: 16 amino acids. Germline V lookup: CDR1 LNHDA, CDR2 SQIVND (reference sequence). With V trimmed by 6 bases and J by 4 bases, 5 bases remained unmatched. The CDR3: CASSRDRGIYNSPLHF. The CDR3 DNA sequence: TGTGCCAGTAGCCGGGACAGGGGGATATATAATTCACCCCTCCACTTT.

The chain carries TRBV19 and TRBJ1-2; tentative D call: TRBD1 (6 bases). Germline V gives CDR1 LNHDA, CDR2 SQIVND (reference sequence). The CDR3 runs 14 residues. The ends were cut back, 7 bases at V and 1 base at J, with 13 bases in the middle. CDR3: CASTQRGNNYGYTF. The CDR3 nucleotides read TGTGCCAGTACTCAGAGGGGGAATAACTATGGCTACACCTTC.

V is TRBV20-1 and J is TRBJ2-7; 9 nucleotides agree with TRBD1. The junction had 9 bases not matched to a gene; V was cut back by 6 bases and J by 0 bases. CDR3 length equals 15 residues. In germline, CDR1 is DFQATT, CDR2 SNEGSKA (reference sequence). The CDR3 region has the DNA TGCAGTGCCCAATTCCGGGACAGGGACTCCTACGAGCAGTACTTC. The encoded protein is CSAQFRDRDSYEQYF.

This chain links TRBV6-1 with TRBJ2-7; D remains unclear. This CDR3 comprises 12 residues. V lost 7 bases and J 4 bases, leaving 11 bases between the germline ends. Germline V gene data show CDR1 as MNHNS and CDR2 as SASEGT. The CDR3 loop is CASKGGVYEQYF. The CDR3 DNA follows: TGTGCCAGCAAGGGTGGAGTTTACGAGCAGTACTTC.

The chain has TRBV2 and TRBJ2-3, with 7 bases matching TRBD1. J lost 0 bases, V lost 1 base, and 1 base had no gene match. The CDR3 is made up of 15 amino acids. Germline V gene lookup returns CDR1 SNHLY and CDR2 FYNNEI. The chain's CDR3 is CASSEGTGSTDTQYF. The CDR3 region has the DNA TGTGCCAGCAGTGAAGGGACAGGAAGCACAGATACGCAGTATTTT. The full variable domain, rest sourced from reference TRBV2 and TRBJ2-3, is EPEVTQTPSHQVTQMGQEVILRCVPISNHLYFYWYRQILGQKVEFLVSFYNNEISEKSEIFDDQFSVERPDGSNFTLKIRSTKLEDSAMYFCASSEGTGSTDTQYFGPGTRLTVL.

V gene TRBV27 combines with J gene TRBJ2-2; D remains unclear. Trimming pared 6 bases from V and 4 bases from J, leaving 15 bases between. Germline loops: CDR1 MNHEY, CDR2 SMNVEV (reference sequence). The CDR3 contains 15 residues. The CDR3 loop reads CASRALHVATGELFF. The CDR3 bases are TGTGCCAGCAGGGCGCTTCATGTCGCCACCGGGGAGCTGTTTTTT.

This rearrangement joins TRBV11-2 to TRBJ1-6; no clear D. Germline lookup yields CDR1 SGHAT and CDR2 FQNNGV. Trimming shortened V by 4 bases and J by 9 bases, and 10 bases separated the two germline ends. This CDR3 contains 13 residues. CDR3: CASSSQPSSPLHF. For the CDR3, the DNA is TGTGCCAGCAGCTCCCAGCCTAGTTCACCCCTCCACTTT.

The rearrangement joins TRBV7-3 to TRBJ2-1; 10 bases fit TRBD2. V was clipped by 4 bases and J by 7 bases; unmatched bases: 10. The germline CDR1 and CDR2 sequences are SGHTA and FQGTGA. CDR3 size: 16 residues. This CDR3 reads CASSSSPSGSSNEQFF. CDR3 in DNA: TGTGCCAGCAGCTCATCGCCTAGCGGGAGTAGTAATGAGCAGTTCTTC.